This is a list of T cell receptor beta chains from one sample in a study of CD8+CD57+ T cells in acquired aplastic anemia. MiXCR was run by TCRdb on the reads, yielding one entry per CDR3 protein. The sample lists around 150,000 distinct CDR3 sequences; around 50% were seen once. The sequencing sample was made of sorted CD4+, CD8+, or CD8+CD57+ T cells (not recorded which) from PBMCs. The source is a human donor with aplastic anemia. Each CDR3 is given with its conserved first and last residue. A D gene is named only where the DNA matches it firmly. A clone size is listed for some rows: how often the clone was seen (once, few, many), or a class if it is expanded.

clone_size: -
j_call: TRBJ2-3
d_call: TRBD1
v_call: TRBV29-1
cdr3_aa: CSAGQETDTQYF
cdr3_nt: TGCAGCGCGGGACAGGAGACAGATACGCAGTATTTT

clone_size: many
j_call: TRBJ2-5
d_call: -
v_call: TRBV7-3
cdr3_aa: CASSNAGTGETQYF
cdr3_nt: TGTGCCAGCAGCAACGCCGGGACTGGAGAGACCCAGTACTTC

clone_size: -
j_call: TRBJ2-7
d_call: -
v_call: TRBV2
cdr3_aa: CASGLNGLYEQYF
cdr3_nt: TGTGCCTCGGGACTGAATGGACTATACGAGCAGTACTTC

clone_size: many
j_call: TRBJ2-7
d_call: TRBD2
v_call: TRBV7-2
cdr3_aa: CASSLVSAGLLSYEQYF
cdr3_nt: TGTGCCAGCAGCTTAGTCTCAGCGGGACTCCTCTCCTACGAGCAGTACTTC

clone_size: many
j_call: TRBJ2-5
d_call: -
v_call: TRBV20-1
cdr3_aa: CSTTGGGKQETQYF
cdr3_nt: TGCAGTACAACAGGGGGGGGAAAACAGGAGACCCAGTACTTC

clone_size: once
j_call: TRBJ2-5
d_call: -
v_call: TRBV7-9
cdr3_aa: CASIYIRGLQETQYF
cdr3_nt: TGTGCCAGCATCTATATCCGGGGCCTACAAGAGACCCAGTACTTC

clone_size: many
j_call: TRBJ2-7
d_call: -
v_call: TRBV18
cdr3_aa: CASSAPYEQYF
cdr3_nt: TGTGCCAGCTCAGCCCCCTACGAGCAGTACTTC

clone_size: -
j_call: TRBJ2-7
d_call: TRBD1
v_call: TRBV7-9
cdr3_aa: CASSQGTAYEQYF
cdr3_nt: TGCGCCAGCAGCCAAGGGACAGCCTACGAGCAGTACTTC

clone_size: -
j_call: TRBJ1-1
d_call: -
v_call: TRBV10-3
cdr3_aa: CAIRPRTEGTEAFF
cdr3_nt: TGTGCCATCAGGCCCAGGACAGAAGGCACTGAAGCTTTCTTT

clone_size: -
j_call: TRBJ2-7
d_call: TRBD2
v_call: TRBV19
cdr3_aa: CASSQPGRDYEQYF
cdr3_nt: TGTGCCAGTAGCCAACCGGGACGGGACTACGAGCAATACTTC

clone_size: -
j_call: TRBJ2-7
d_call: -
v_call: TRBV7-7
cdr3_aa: CASSLTDGNYEQYF
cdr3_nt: TGTGCCAGCAGCTTAACGGACGGGAACTACGAGCAGTACTTC

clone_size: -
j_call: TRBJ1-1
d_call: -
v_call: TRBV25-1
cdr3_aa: CASSESGVRTPNTEAFF
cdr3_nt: TGTGCCAGCAGTGAATCGGGAGTCCGGACACCCAACACTGAAGCTTTCTTT

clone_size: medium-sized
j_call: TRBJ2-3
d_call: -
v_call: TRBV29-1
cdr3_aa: CSASVAASTDTQYF
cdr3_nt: TGCAGCGCCTCTGTAGCGGCTAGCACAGATACGCAGTATTTT

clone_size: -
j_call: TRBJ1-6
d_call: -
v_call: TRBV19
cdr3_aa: CASSIMDRANSPLHF
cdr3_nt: TGTGCCAGTAGTATAATGGACAGAGCCAATTCACCCCTCCACTTT

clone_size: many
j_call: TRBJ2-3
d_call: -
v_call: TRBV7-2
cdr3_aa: CASSDGLLRVDTQYF
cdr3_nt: TGTGCCAGCAGCGATGGACTACTTAGAGTTGATACGCAGTATTTT

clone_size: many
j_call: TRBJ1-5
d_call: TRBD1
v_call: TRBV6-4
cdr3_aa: CASSPQQGDQPQHF
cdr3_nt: TGTGCCAGCAGTCCTCAACAGGGGGATCAGCCCCAGCATTTT

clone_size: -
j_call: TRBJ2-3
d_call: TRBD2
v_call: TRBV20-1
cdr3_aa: CSAYTSGTTDTQYF
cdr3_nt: TGCAGTGCGTATACTAGCGGTACCACAGATACGCAGTATTTT

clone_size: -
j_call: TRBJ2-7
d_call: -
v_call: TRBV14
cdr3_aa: CASSQERYYERYF
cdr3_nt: TGTGCCAGCAGCCAGGAACGGTACTACGAGCGGTACTTC

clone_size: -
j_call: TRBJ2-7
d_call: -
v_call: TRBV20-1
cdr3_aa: CSARRLEVPYEQYF
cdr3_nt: TGCAGTGCTAGGAGGCTGGAGGTCCCCTACGAGCAGTACTTC

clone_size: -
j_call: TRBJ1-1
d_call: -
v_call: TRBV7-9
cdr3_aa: CASSLKNMNTEAFF
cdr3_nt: TGTGCCAGCAGTTTGAAGAACATGAACACTGAAGCTTTCTTT

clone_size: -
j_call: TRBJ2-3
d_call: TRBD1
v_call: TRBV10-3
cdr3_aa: CAISDRESTDTQYF
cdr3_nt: TGTGCCATCAGCGACAGGGAGAGCACAGATACGCAGTATTTT

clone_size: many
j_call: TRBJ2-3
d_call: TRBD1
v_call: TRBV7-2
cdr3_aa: CASSLFGQGPDTQYF
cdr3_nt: TGTGCCAGCAGCTTATTCGGACAGGGACCCGATACGCAGTATTTT

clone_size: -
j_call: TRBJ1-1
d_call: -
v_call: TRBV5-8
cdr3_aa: CASSPPETRTEAFF
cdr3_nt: TGTGCCAGCAGCCCTCCGGAGACAAGAACTGAAGCTTTCTTT

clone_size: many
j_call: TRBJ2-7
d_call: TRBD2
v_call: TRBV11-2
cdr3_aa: CASSSLGLREMKNEQYF
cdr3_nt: TGTGCCAGCAGCTCCCTCGGATTGCGGGAGATGAAAAACGAGCAGTACTTC

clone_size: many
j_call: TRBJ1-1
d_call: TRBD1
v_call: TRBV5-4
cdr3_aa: CASSMDRGKMNTEAFF
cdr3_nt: TGTGCCAGCAGCATGGACAGGGGAAAGATGAACACTGAAGCTTTCTTT

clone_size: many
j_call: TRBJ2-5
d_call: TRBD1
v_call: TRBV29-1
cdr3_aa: CSVEDGDRRETQYF
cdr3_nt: TGCAGCGTTGAAGACGGGGACAGGCGAGAGACCCAGTACTTC

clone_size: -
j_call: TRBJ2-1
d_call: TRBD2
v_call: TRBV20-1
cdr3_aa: CSEGLAGSNEQFF
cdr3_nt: TGCAGCGAGGGACTAGCGGGAAGCAATGAGCAGTTCTTC

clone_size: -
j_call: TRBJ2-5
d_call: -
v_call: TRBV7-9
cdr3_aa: CASSRDIQETQYF
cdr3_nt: TGTGCCAGCAGCCGGGACATACAAGAGACCCAGTACTTC

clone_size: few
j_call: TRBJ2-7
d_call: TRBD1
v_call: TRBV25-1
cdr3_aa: CASSATGGSSYEQYF
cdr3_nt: TGTGCCAGCAGTGCCACAGGGGGAAGCTCCTACGAGCAGTACTTC

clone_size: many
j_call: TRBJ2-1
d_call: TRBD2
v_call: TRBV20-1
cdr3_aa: CSAPPGALAGSNEQFF
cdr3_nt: TGCAGTGCTCCACCGGGGGCTCTAGCGGGTTCTAATGAGCAGTTCTTC

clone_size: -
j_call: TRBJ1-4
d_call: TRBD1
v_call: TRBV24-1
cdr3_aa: CATSDLPHLTGVSEKLFF
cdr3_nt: TGTGCCACCAGTGATTTGCCCCACCTGACAGGGGTAAGCGAAAAACTGTTTTTT

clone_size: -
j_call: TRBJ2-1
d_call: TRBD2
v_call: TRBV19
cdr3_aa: CASSIGLAGHNEQFF
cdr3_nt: TGTGCCAGTAGTATAGGGCTAGCGGGGCACAATGAGCAGTTCTTC

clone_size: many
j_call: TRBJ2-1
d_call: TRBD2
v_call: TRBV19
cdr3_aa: CASSSRRLADSYNEQFF
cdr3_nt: TGTGCCAGTAGTTCGAGGAGACTAGCGGACTCCTACAATGAGCAGTTCTTC

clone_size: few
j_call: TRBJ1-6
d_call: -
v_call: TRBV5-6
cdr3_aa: CASSLPNSPLHF
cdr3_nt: TGTGCCAGCAGCTTGCCTAATTCACCCCTCCACTTT

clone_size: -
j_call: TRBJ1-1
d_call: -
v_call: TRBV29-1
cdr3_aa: CSVATTVNTEAFF
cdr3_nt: TGCAGCGTCGCCACGACAGTTAACACTGAAGCTTTCTTT

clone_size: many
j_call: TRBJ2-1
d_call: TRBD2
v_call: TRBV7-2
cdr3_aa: CASSGRTSGSGREQFF
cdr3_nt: TGTGCCAGCAGCGGTAGGACTAGCGGGAGCGGGAGAGAGCAGTTCTTC

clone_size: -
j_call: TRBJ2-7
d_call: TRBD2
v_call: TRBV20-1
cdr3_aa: CSATGLAGTYEQYF
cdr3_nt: TGCAGTGCTACGGGACTAGCGGGGACCTACGAGCAGTACTTC

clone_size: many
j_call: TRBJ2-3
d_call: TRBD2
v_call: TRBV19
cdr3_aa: CASSISFGRGADTQYF
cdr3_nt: TGTGCCAGTAGTATCTCCTTTGGACGGGGGGCAGATACGCAGTATTTT

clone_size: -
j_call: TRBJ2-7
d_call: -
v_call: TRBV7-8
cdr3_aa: CANSLIRHEQYF
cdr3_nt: TGTGCCAACAGCTTAATTCGCCACGAGCAGTACTTC

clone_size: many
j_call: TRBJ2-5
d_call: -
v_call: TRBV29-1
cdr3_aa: CSGGGGTGSRQETQYF
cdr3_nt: TGCAGCGGGGGGGGGGGGACAGGATCCCGACAAGAGACCCAGTACTTC

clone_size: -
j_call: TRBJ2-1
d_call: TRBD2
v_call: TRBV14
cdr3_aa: CASSPNSGGALNEQFF
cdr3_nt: TGTGCCAGCAGCCCCAATAGCGGGGGGGCCTTAAATGAGCAGTTCTTC

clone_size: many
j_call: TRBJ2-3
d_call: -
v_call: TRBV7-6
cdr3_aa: CASSPIGGAADTQYF
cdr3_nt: TGTGCCAGCAGCCCAATCGGGGGAGCGGCAGATACGCAGTATTTT

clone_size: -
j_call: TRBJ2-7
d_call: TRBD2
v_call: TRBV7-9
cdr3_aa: CASSSGTSAAYEQYF
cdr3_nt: TGTGCCAGCAGCTCGGGGACTAGCGCAGCCTACGAGCAGTACTTC

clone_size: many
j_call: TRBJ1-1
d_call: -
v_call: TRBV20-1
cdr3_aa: CSASREVNTEAFF
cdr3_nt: TGCAGTGCTTCCAGAGAAGTGAACACTGAAGCTTTCTTT

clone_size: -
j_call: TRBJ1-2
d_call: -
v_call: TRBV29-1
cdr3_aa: CSVLAGAGYTF
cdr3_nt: TGCAGCGTCTTAGCTGGGGCTGGCTACACCTTC